The T cell receptor beta chain under discussion was sequenced for a study of shared clonotypes between healthy human individuals. Whole-study results and caveats: Represented diversity (both genetic and exposure-history) was limited by the small number of donors. The study generally estimated greater richness for naive than memory subsets.

TCRdb's copy holds only in-frame clones and misses some; the assay was immunoSEQ multiplex PCR. The sample holds approximately 2.4 million clones, approximately 96% seen once. This CDR3 is 16 amino acids long. V trimming: 6 bases; J trimming: 0 bases; junction bases outside the gene matches: 8. Germline values: CDR1 SEHNR, CDR2 FQNEAQ (reference sequence). A word on this clone: The antigen is undetermined. This same CDR3 is encoded by further DNA sequences in the sample.

Material: naive CD4+ T cells sorted from blood. This sample's subset: CD45RA+ positively selected. The chain joins TRBV7-9 to TRBJ1-3; 7 bases line up with TRBD1. The receptor's source is a young man in good health. DNA for the CDR3: TGTGCCAGCAGTTTTTCGACAGGGAACTCTGGAAACACCATATATTTT. This codes for CASSFSTGNSGNTIYF.